This T cell receptor (beta chain) stems from a study of cytomegalovirus exposure and HLA in healthy donors. Study context: The 90 to 150 validation repertoires were produced on the same platform as the 550 to 700 repertoires of the first cohort. This was reported in a later analysis. Study-level points and caveats: According to the study, around 180 TCR beta chains were cytomegalovirus-associated. Rare TCR sequences predominated, though certain public TCRs were found in many donors.

Libraries were prepared by immunoSEQ multiplex PCR; TCRdb keeps only in-frame clonotypes and omits some of them. The sample yields 150,000 to 200,000 clones, roughly nine tenths seen once. Notes on this clone: Its antigen is as yet unknown.

Germline loops: CDR1 MGHRA, CDR2 YSYEKL. CDR3 length equals 15 residues. Germline trimming cut 2 bases from V and 4 bases from J; bases unmatched to any gene: 5. The TCR comes from a man in his late teens or twenties in good health and CMV-seropositive. This chain connects TRBV4-1 to TRBJ2-7, with TRBD1 identical over 10 bases. The material sequenced was PBMCs. CDR3 DNA: TGCGCCAGCAGCCAACGGACAGGGGGTCCGTACGAGCAGTACTTC. Protein sequence: CASSQRTGGPYEQYF.